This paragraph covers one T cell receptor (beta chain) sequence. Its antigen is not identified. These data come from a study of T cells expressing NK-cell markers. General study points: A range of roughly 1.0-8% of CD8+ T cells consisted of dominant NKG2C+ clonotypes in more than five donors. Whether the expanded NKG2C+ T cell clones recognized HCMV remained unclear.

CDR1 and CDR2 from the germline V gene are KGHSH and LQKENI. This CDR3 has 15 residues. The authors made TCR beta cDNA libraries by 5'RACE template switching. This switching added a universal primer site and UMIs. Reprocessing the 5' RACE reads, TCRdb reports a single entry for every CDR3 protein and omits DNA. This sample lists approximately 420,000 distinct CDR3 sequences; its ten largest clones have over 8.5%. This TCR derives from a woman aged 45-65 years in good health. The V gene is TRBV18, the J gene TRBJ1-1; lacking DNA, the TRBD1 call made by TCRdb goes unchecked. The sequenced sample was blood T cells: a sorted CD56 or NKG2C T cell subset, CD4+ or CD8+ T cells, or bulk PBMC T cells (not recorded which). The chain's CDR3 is CASSPPMGVHTEAFF.